Described below is a single T cell receptor beta chain sequence and its context. The sample is drawn from a study of patients and donors after allogeneic stem cell transplantation. TCRdb processed the RT-PCR reads anew with MiXCR; each CDR3 protein has one entry. The repertoire holds fewer than 200,000 distinct CDR3 sequences, with approximately 30% as singletons. Sequencing was performed on blood, either unsorted or a sorted T cell fraction (not recorded which). The sequence came from a human donor who was either an allogeneic HSCT recipient or a stem cell or donor lymphocyte infusion donor (not recorded which). It is not recorded whose cells these are; they may come from a transplant donor.

The CDR3 nucleotides read TGCAGCGACCTTACGACCCCTTATAACTATGGCTACACCTTC. This codes for CSDLTTPYNYGYTF. V usage is TRBV29-1 and J usage is TRBJ1-2; unclear D gene. The CDR3 spans 14 residues. The germline gives CDR1 SQVTM, CDR2 ANQGSEA. Trimming shortened V by 7 bases and J by 1 base, and 16 bases separated the two germline ends. The full variable domain, its missing parts supplied by reference TRBV29-1 and TRBJ1-2, is SAVISQKPSRDICQRGTSLTIQCQVDSQVTMMFWYRQQPGQSLTLIATANQGSEATYESGFVIDKFPISRPNLTFSTLTVSNMSPEDSSIYLCSDLTTPYNYGYTFGSGTRLTVV.